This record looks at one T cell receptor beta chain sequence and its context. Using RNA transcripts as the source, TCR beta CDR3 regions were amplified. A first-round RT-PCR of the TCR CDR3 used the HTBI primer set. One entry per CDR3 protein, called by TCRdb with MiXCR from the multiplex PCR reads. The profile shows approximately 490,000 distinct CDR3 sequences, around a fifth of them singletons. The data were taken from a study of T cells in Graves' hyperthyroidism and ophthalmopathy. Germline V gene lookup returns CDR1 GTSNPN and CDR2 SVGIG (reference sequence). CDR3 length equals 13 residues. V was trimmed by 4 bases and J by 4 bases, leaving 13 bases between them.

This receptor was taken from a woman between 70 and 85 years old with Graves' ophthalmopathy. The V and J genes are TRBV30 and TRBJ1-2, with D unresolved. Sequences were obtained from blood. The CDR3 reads CAWTRGSGYGYTF. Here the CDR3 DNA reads TGTGCCTGGACCCGAGGGTCAGGCTATGGCTACACCTTC. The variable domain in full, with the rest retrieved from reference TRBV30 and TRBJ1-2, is SQTIHQWPATLVQPVGSPLSLECTVEGTSNPNLYWYRQAAGRGLQLLFYSVGIGQISSEVPQNLSASRPQDRQFILSSKKLLLSDSGFYLCAWTRGSGYGYTFGSGTRLTVV.